The present T cell receptor beta chain was sequenced within a study of shared clonotypes between healthy human individuals. Repertoires were generated with immunoSEQ multiplex PCR, while TCRdb's copy carries only in-frame clones and drops some. The table shows 2,500,000 or so clones, with roughly 93% occurring only once. This CDR3 has 16 residues. CDR1 MGHRA and CDR2 YSYEKL come from the germline V gene. The V and J ends lost 0 bases and 8 bases respectively, with 16 bases between them. What was sequenced was naive CD4+ T cells from PBMCs. Subset meaning: CD45RA+ positively selected. This clonotype was obtained from a man between 18 and 29 years old in good health. Some clones in this sample may be carry-over from other donors' samples. This chain uses TRBV4-1 with TRBJ1-4, with D perhaps matching TRBD1 (5 bases). CDR3 nucleotides: TGCGCCAGCAGCCAAGAAATCGTGAGGGGTTGGGAAAAACTGTTTTTT. Amino acids: CASSQEIVRGWEKLFF.